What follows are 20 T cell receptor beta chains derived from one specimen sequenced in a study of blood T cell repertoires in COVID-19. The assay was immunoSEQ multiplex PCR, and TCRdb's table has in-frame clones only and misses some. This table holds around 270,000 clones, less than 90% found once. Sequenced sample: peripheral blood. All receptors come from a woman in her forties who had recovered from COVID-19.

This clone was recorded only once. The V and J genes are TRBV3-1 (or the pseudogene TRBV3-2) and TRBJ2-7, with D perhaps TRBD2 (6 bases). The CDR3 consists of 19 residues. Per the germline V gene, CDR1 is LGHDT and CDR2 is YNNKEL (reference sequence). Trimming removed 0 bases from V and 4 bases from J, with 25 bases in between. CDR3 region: CASSQESTPGRLARYEQYF. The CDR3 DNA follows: TGTGCCAGCAGCCAAGAGAGCACCCCAGGGCGGCTAGCGCGGTACGAGCAGTACTTC.

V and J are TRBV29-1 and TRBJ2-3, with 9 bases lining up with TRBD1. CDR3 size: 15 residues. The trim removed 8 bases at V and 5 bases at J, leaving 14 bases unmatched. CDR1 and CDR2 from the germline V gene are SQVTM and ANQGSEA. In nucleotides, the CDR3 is TGCAGCCTCTCCTGGGACAGGGCGGGTAGAGATACGCAGTATTTT. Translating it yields CSLSWDRAGRDTQYF.

CDR3 amino acids: CASSLGWTSGGASHIQYF. The CDR3 DNA reads as TGTGCCAGCAGTTTAGGGTGGACTAGCGGGGGGGCCTCTCACATTCAGTACTTC. The chain is built from TRBV28 and TRBJ2-4, with 15 positions matching TRBD2. The CDR3 is made up of 18 amino acids. V lost 2 bases, J lost 8 bases, and 10 bases stayed unmatched. Germline V gene sequence: CDR1 MDHEN, CDR2 SYDVKM.

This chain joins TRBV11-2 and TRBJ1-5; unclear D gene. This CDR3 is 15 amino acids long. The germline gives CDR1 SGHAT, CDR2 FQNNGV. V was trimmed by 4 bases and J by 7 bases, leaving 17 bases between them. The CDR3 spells CASSSGGVVGQPQHF. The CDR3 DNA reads TGTGCCAGCAGCTCAGGCGGGGTGGTCGGGCAGCCCCAGCATTTT.

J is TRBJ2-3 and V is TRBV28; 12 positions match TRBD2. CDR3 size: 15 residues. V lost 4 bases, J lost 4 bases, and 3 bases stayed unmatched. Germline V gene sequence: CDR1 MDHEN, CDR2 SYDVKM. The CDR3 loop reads CASSSPSGGADTQYF. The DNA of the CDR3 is TGTGCCAGCAGTTCGCCTAGCGGGGGGGCAGATACGCAGTATTTT.

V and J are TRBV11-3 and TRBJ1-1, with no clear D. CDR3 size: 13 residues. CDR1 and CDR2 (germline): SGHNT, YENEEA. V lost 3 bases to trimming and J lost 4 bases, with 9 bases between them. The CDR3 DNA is TGTGCCAGCAGCTTTGGAACGGGCACTGAAGCTTTCTTT. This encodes CASSFGTGTEAFF.

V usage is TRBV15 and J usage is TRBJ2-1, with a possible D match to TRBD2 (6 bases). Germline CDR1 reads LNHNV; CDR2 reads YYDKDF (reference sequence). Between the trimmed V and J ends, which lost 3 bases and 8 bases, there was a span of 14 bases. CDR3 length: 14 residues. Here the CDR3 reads CATSRGTSWDEQFF. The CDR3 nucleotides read TGTGCCACCAGCAGGGGGACTTCATGGGATGAGCAGTTCTTC.

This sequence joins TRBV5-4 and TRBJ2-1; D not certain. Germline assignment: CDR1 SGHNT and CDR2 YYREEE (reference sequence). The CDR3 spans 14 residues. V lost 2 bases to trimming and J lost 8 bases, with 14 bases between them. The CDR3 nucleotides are TGTGCCAGCAGCTTCCCCACGAGCCCTCATGAGCAGTTCTTC. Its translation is CASSFPTSPHEQFF.

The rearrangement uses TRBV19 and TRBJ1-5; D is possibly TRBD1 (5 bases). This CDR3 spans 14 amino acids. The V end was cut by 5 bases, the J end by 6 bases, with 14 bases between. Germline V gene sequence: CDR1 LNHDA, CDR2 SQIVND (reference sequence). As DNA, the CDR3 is TGTGCCAGTAGTCCAGGGAGGATAGGTCAGCCCCAGCATTTT. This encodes CASSPGRIGQPQHF.

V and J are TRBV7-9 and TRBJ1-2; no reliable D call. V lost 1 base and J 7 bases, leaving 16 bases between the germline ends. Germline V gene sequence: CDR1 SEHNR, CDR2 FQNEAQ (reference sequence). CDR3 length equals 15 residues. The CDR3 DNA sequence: TGTGCCAGCAGCTTAGATGCGGGAGTGGAGGGTGGCTACACCTTC. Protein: CASSLDAGVEGGYTF.

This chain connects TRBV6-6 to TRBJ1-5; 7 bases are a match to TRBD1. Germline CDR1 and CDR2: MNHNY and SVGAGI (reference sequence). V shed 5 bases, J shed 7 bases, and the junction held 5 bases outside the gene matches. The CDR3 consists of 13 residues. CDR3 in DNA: TGTGCCAGCAGTAAACAGGGGTACCAGCCCCAGCATTTT. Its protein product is CASSKQGYQPQHF.

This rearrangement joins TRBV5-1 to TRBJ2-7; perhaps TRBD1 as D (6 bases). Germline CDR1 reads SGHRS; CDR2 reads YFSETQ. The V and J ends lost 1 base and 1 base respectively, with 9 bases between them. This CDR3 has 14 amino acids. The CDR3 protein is CASSLSQGSYEQYF. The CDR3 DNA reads TGCGCCAGCAGCTTGTCTCAGGGGTCCTACGAGCAGTACTTC.

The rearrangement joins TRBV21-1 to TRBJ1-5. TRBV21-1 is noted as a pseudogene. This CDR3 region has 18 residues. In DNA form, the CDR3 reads TGTGCCAGCAGCAACCGGGGTGGGGGACGGAGGGGAAATCAGCCCCAGCATTTT. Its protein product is CASSNRGGGRRGNQPQHF.

Written as DNA, the CDR3 is TGCGCCAGCAGCTTGGTAAGGGGGCCTGGCTACACCTTC. Translating gives CASSLVRGPGYTF. This chain uses TRBV5-1 with TRBJ1-2; 7 bases match TRBD1. Germline V lookup: CDR1 SGHRS, CDR2 YFSETQ. The CDR3 extends over 13 amino acids. Losses at the gene ends were 0 bases for V and 7 bases for J; bases not matched to a gene: 3.

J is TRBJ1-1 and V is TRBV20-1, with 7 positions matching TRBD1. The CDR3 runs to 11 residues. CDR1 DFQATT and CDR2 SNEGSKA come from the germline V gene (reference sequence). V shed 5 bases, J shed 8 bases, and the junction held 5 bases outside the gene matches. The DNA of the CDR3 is TGCAGTGCTTCCCGACAGGGAGAAGCTTTCTTT. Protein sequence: CSASRQGEAFF.

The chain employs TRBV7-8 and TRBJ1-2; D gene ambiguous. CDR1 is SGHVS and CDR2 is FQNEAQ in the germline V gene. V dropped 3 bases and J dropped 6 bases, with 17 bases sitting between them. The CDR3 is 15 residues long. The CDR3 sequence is CASSLEPTARNGYTF. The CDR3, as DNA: TGTGCCAGCAGCTTGGAACCGACTGCGAGGAATGGCTACACCTTC. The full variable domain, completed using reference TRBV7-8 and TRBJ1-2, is GAGVSQSPRYKVAKRGQDVALRCDPISGHVSLFWYQQALGQGPEFLTYFQNEAQLDKSGLPSDRFFAERPEGSVSTLKIQRTQQEDSAVYLCASSLEPTARNGYTFGSGTRLTVV.

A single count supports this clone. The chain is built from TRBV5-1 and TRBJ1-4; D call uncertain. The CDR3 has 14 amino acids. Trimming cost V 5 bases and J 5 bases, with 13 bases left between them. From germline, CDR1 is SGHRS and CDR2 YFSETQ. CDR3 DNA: TGCGCCAGCAGGGCTGAACCCCAAAATGAAAAACTGTTTTTT. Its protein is CASRAEPQNEKLFF.

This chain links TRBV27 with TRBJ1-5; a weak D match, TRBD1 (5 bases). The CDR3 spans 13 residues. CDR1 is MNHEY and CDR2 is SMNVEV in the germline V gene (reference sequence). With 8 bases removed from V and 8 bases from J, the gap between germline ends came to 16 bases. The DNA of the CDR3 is TGTGCCAGCGGGGTGCGGGGCGGGGAGCCCCAGCATTTT. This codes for CASGVRGGEPQHF.

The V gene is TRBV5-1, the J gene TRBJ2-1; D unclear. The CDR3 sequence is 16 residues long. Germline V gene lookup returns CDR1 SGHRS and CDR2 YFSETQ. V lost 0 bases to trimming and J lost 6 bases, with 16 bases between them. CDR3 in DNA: TGCGCCAGCAGCTTGGCCCCAGCGCCGGCACCCAATGAGCAGTTCTTC. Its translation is CASSLAPAPAPNEQFF.

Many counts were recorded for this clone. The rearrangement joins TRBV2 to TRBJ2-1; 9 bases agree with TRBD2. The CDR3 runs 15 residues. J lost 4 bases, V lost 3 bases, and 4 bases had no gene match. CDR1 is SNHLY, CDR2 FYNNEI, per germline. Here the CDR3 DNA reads TGTGCCAGCAGTGAGACGACTAGCGGATACAATGAGCAGTTCTTC. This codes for CASSETTSGYNEQFF.